These T cell receptor beta chains were read from a single sample in a study of T cell responses to AZD1222 COVID-19 vaccine. This table comes from immunoSEQ multiplex PCR, and its TCRdb copy is limited to in-frame clones, with some not included. The table has roughly 100,000 clones, about nine tenths seen once. The source was peripheral blood, collected 28 days after the second AZD1222 dose. The source is an adult who received the AZD1222 COVID-19 vaccine. The CDR3 runs from the conserved cysteine through the conserved F or W. The D gene is left open where the match is weak. Rows may omit the clone size; those that give it use once, few, many or a size class.

clone_size: -; d_call: TRBD2; j_call: TRBJ2-1; v_call: TRBV28; cdr3_aa: CASSLAGVGNRQGEQFF; cdr3_nt: TGTGCCAGCAGTTTAGCGGGAGTAGGAAACCGCCAGGGTGAGCAGTTCTTC
clone_size: -; d_call: TRBD1; j_call: TRBJ1-4; v_call: TRBV5-5; cdr3_aa: CASSFPGQGKEKLFF; cdr3_nt: TGTGCCAGCAGCTTTCCGGGACAGGGTAAAGAAAAACTGTTTTTT
clone_size: -; d_call: TRBD2; j_call: TRBJ2-7; v_call: TRBV6-5; cdr3_aa: CASRIGLAGNYEQYF; cdr3_nt: TGTGCCAGCAGAATTGGACTAGCGGGGAATTACGAGCAGTACTTC
clone_size: -; d_call: -; j_call: TRBJ2-1; v_call: TRBV14; cdr3_aa: CASSPPPLALEQFF; cdr3_nt: TGTGCCAGCAGCCCTCCCCCCCTGGCCCTAGAGCAGTTCTTC
clone_size: -; d_call: -; j_call: TRBJ2-7; v_call: TRBV10-2; cdr3_aa: CASSPGQFYEQYF; cdr3_nt: TGCGCCAGCAGCCCTGGACAGTTCTACGAGCAGTACTTC
clone_size: -; d_call: -; j_call: TRBJ2-7; v_call: TRBV7-9; cdr3_aa: CASSFLTYRGGEQYF; cdr3_nt: TGTGCCAGCAGCTTCTTAACCTACAGGGGAGGCGAGCAGTACTTC
clone_size: -; d_call: TRBD2; j_call: TRBJ2-7; v_call: TRBV14; cdr3_aa: CASSQGASGVYEQYF; cdr3_nt: TGTGCCAGCAGCCAAGGGGCTAGCGGGGTCTACGAGCAGTACTTC
clone_size: -; d_call: -; j_call: TRBJ1-3; v_call: TRBV9; cdr3_aa: CASSGQWGSGNTIYF; cdr3_nt: TGTGCCAGCAGCGGACAGTGGGGCTCTGGAAACACCATATATTTT
clone_size: -; d_call: -; j_call: TRBJ2-5; v_call: TRBV7-3; cdr3_aa: CASSPGSAETQYF; cdr3_nt: TGTGCCAGCAGCCCCGGAAGTGCGGAAACCCAGTACTTC
clone_size: -; d_call: -; j_call: TRBJ1-4; v_call: TRBV5-6; cdr3_aa: CASSLMGNEKLFF; cdr3_nt: TGTGCCAGCAGCTTGATGGGGAATGAAAAACTGTTTTTT
clone_size: -; d_call: TRBD1; j_call: TRBJ2-2; v_call: TRBV27; cdr3_aa: CASSLFGRGLGTGELFF; cdr3_nt: TGTGCCAGCAGTTTATTTGGCAGGGGGCTGGGAACCGGGGAGCTGTTTTTT
clone_size: -; d_call: -; j_call: TRBJ1-4; v_call: TRBV29-1; cdr3_aa: CSVGRGEKLFF; cdr3_nt: TGCAGCGTGGGAAGGGGGGAAAAACTGTTTTTT
clone_size: -; d_call: -; j_call: TRBJ1-2; v_call: TRBV6-1; cdr3_aa: CASSEVVRGGAYGYTF; cdr3_nt: TGTGCCAGCAGTGAAGTGGTCCGCGGGGGAGCATATGGCTACACCTTC
clone_size: -; d_call: -; j_call: TRBJ2-3; v_call: TRBV5-1; cdr3_aa: CASTDLLARTDTQYF; cdr3_nt: TGCGCCAGCACCGACCTACTAGCCCGCACAGATACGCAGTATTTT
clone_size: -; d_call: -; j_call: TRBJ1-1; v_call: TRBV7-9; cdr3_aa: CASSPGVANTEAFF; cdr3_nt: TGTGCCAGCAGTCCAGGGGTGGCGAACACTGAAGCTTTCTTT
clone_size: -; d_call: -; j_call: TRBJ1-2; v_call: TRBV5-1; cdr3_aa: CATSMGYGESYGYTF; cdr3_nt: TGCGCCACCTCGATGGGGTATGGGGAAAGCTATGGCTACACCTTC
clone_size: -; d_call: TRBD1; j_call: TRBJ1-1; v_call: TRBV25-1; cdr3_aa: CASSGTELWANTEAFF; cdr3_nt: TGTGCCAGCAGCGGGACAGAGCTTTGGGCGAACACTGAAGCTTTCTTT
clone_size: -; d_call: -; j_call: TRBJ1-1; v_call: TRBV27; cdr3_aa: CASSFGLGSNTEAFF; cdr3_nt: TGTGCCAGCAGTTTCGGCCTAGGATCGAACACTGAAGCTTTCTTT
clone_size: once; d_call: -; j_call: TRBJ2-1; v_call: TRBV2; cdr3_aa: CASREGAYNEQFF; cdr3_nt: TGTGCCAGCAGGGAAGGAGCGTACAATGAGCAGTTCTTC
clone_size: -; d_call: -; j_call: TRBJ2-6; v_call: TRBV5-1; cdr3_aa: CASSLEGSSGANVLTF; cdr3_nt: TGCGCCAGCAGCTTGGAAGGAAGCTCTGGGGCCAACGTCCTGACTTTC
clone_size: -; d_call: TRBD2; j_call: TRBJ2-1; v_call: TRBV5-1; cdr3_aa: CASSSARTSGRVSYNEQFF; cdr3_nt: TGCGCCAGCAGCTCCGCCCGGACTAGCGGGAGGGTTTCCTACAATGAGCAGTTCTTC
clone_size: -; d_call: -; j_call: TRBJ1-2; v_call: TRBV7-8; cdr3_aa: CASSLWDFGGNYGYTF; cdr3_nt: TGTGCCAGCAGCTTATGGGATTTCGGGGGAAACTATGGCTACACCTTC
clone_size: -; d_call: -; j_call: TRBJ1-6; v_call: TRBV30; cdr3_aa: CAWGPGVYMSNSPLHF; cdr3_nt: TGTGCCTGGGGACCCGGGGTGTATATGTCTAATTCACCCCTCCACTTT
clone_size: -; d_call: TRBD2; j_call: TRBJ2-7; v_call: TRBV4-1; cdr3_aa: CASSQLRESHEQYF; cdr3_nt: TGCGCCAGCAGCCAATTGCGGGAGTCCCACGAGCAGTACTTC
clone_size: -; d_call: TRBD2; j_call: TRBJ2-1; v_call: TRBV5-4; cdr3_aa: CASSSTSGRYNEQFF; cdr3_nt: TGTGCCAGCAGTTCGACTAGCGGGAGATACAATGAGCAGTTCTTC
clone_size: -; d_call: -; j_call: TRBJ2-7; v_call: TRBV14; cdr3_aa: CASSQALLSYEQYF; cdr3_nt: TGTGCCAGCAGCCAAGCCTTACTTAGCTACGAGCAGTACTTC